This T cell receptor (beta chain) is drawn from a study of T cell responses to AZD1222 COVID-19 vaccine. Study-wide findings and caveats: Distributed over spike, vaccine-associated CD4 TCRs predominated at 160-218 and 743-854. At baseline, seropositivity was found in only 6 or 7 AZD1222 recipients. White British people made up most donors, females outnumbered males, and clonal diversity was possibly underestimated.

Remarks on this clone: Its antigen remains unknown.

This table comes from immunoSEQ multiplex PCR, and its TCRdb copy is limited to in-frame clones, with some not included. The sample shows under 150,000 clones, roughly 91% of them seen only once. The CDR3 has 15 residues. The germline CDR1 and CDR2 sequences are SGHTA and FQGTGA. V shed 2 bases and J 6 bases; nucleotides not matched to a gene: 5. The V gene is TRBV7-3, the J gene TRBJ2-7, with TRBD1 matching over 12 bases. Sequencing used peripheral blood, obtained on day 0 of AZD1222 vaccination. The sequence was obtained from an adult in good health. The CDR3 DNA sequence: TGTGCCAGCAGCTTACGTGGGACAGGGGGCTCCGAGCAGTACTTC. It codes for CASSLRGTGGSEQYF.